This T cell receptor (beta chain) was identified during a study of blood T cell repertoires in COVID-19. The wider study: There were acute and convalescent COVID-19 samples, and they came from the United States, Italy and Spain. The cDNA or gDNA used as material had been derived from T cells, B-cell-depleted T cells, or PBMCs.

In the original processing: Amplification of reference gene primers was used by the study to estimate nucleated cell counts. Only in-frame clones appear in the TCRdb table, and some are missing; sequencing was by immunoSEQ multiplex PCR. V and J calls plus clone size are reproduced from that table; the DNA served to infer D and trimming. The table records 30,000 to 45,000 clones, approximately 93% of them present only once. The CDR3 totals 16 residues. In germline, CDR1 is MNHEY, CDR2 SVGEGT. Deletions cut 2 bases from V and 0 bases from J, with 8 bases between. Sequenced sample: peripheral blood. This clonotype was obtained from a man between 45 and 60 years old with active COVID-19. The V and J genes are TRBV6-2 or TRBV6-3 and TRBJ1-6; D is uncertain. The CDR3 DNA sequence: TGTGCCAGCAGTTACCGCGGGAGCTCCTATAATTCACCCCTCCACTTT. It codes for CASSYRGSSYNSPLHF.